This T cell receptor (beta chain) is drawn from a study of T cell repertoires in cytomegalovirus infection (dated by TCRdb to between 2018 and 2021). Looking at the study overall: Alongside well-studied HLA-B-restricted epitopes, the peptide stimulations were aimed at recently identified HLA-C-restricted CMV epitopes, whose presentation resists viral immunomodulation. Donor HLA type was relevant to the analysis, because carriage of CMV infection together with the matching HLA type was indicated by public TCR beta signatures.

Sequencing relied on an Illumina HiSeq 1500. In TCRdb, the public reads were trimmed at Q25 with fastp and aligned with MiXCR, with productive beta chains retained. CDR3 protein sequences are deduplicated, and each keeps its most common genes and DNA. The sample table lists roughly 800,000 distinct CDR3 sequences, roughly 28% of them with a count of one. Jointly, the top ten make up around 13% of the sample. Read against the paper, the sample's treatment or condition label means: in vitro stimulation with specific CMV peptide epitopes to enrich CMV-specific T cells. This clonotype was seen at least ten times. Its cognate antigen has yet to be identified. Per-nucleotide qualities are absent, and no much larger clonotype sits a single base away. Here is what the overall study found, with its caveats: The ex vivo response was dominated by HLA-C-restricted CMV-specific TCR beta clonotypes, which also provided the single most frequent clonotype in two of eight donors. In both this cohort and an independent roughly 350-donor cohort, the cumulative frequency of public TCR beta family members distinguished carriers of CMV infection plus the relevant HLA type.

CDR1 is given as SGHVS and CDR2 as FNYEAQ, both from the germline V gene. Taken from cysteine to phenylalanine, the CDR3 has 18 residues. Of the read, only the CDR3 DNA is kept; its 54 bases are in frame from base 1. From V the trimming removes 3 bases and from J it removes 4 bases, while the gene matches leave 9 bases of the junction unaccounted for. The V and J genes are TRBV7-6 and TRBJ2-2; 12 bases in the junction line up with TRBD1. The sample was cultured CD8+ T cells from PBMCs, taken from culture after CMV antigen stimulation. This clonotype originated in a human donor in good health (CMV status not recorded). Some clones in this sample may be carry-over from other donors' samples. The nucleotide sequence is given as TGTGCCAGCAGCTTGTCTCCGGGACAGGGGGCAAGCACCGGGGAGCTGTTTTTT. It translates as CASSLSPGQGASTGELFF.